The source of this T cell receptor (beta chain) is a study of cytomegalovirus exposure and HLA in healthy donors. Study overall: There were some 81 million unique TCRs (from HLA-typed donors) in an early data release.

In the PCR, 60 Vbeta and 13 Jbeta primers were used. The data were produced by immunoSEQ multiplex PCR, yet TCRdb's version contains in-frame clones alone and is incomplete. The table records around 230,000 clones, around 80% of them present only once. V was pared by 0 bases and J by 0 bases, with 6 bases of the junction left unmatched. This CDR3 spans 17 amino acids. Germline loops: CDR1 SGHDT, CDR2 YYEEEE. A single count supports this clone. The chain has TRBV5-6 and TRBJ1-3; 7 bases align to TRBD1. This TCR derives from a boy aged 5-17 years in good health and CMV-seronegative. Sequences were obtained from PBMCs. The CDR3 nucleotides read TGTGCCAGCAGCTTGGGGGTAGGGGGCTTCTCTGGAAACACCATATATTTT. Encoded protein: CASSLGVGGFSGNTIYF.